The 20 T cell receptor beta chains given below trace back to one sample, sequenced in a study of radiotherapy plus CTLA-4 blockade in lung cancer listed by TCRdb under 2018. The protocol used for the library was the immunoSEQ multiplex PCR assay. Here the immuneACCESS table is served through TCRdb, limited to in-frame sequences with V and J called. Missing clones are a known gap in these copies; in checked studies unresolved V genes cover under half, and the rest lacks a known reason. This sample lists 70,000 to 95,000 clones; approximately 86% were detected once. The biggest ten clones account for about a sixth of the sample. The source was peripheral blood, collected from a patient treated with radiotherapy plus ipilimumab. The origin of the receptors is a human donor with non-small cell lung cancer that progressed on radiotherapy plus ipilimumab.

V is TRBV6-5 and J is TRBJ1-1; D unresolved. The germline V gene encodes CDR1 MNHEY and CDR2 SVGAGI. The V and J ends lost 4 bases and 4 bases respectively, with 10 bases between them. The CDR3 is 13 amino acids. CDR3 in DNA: TGTGCCAGCAGTTCGGAGGTTGGCACTGAAGCTTTCTTT. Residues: CASSSEVGTEAFF.

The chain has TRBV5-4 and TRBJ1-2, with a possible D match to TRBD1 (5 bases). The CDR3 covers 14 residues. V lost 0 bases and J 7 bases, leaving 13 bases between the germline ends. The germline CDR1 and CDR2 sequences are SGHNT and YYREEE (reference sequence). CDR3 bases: TGTGCCAGCAGCTTGGCAACGGGGCCGGGTGGCTACACCTTC. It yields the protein CASSLATGPGGYTF.

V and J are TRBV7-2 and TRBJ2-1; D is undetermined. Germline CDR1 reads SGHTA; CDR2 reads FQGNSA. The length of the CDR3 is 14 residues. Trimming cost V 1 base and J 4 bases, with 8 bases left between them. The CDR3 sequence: CASSLETGYNEQFF. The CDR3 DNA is TGTGCCAGCAGCTTAGAGACTGGGTACAATGAGCAGTTCTTC.

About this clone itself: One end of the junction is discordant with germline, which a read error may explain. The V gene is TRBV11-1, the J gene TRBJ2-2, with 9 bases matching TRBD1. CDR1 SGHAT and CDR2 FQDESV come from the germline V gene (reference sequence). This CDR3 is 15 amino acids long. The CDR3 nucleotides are TGTGCCAGCAGCTTAGGGACAGGGGCTACCGGGGAGCCGTTTTTT. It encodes CASSLGTGATGEPFF.

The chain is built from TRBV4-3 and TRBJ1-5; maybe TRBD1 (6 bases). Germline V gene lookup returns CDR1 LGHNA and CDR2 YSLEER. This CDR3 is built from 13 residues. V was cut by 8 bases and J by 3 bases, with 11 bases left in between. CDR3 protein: CASSDSFNQPQHF. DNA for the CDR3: TGCGCCAGCTCGGACAGCTTCAATCAGCCCCAGCATTTT.

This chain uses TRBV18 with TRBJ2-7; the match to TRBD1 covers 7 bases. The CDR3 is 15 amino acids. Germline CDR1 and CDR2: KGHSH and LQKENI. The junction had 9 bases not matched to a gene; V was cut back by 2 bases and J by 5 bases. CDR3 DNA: TGTGCCAGCTCACCAGGGGCAGGGGGTTACAACGAGCAGTACTTC. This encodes CASSPGAGGYNEQYF. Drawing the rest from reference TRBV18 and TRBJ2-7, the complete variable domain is NAGVMQNPRHLVRRRGQEARLRCSPMKGHSHVYWYRQLPEEGLKFMVYLQKENIIDESGMPKERFSAEFPKEGPSILRIQQVVRGDSAAYFCASSPGAGGYNEQYFGPGTRLTVT.

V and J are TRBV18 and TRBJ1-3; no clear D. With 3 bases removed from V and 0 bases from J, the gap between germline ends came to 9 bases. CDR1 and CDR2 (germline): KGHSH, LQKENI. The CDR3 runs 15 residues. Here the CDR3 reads CASSPTVSSGNTIYF. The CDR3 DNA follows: TGTGCCAGCTCACCTACAGTGAGCTCTGGAAACACCATATATTTT.

The CDR3 reads CASSQDWAGYYNEQFF. CDR3 coding DNA: TGCGCCAGCAGCCAAGATTGGGCGGGATACTACAATGAGCAGTTCTTC. The rearrangement joins TRBV4-3 to TRBJ2-1, with TRBD2 as a possible D gene (6 bases). Germline V CDR1 and CDR2: LGHNA, YSLEER. The CDR3 loop spans 16 amino acids. Between the trimmed V and J ends, which lost 0 bases and 3 bases, there was a span of 12 bases.

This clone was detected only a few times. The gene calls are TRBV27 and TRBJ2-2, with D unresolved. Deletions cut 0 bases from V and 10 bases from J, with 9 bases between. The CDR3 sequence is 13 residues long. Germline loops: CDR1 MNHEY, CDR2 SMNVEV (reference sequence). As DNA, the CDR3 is TGTGCCAGCAGTTTATCGATCCGGAAGGAGCTGTTTTTT. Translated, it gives CASSLSIRKELFF.

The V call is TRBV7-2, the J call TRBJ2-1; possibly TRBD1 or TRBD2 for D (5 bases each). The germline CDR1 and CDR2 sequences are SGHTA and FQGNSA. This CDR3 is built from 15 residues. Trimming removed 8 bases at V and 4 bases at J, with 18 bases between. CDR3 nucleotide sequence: TGTGCCAGCCTCCGGTCCGGGACGACGTACAATGAGCAGTTCTTC. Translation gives CASLRSGTTYNEQFF. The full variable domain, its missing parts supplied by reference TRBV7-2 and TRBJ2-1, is GAGVSQSPSNKVTEKGKDVELRCDPISGHTALYWYRQSLGQGLEFLIYFQGNSAPDKSGLPSDRFSAERTGGSVSTLTIQRTQQEDSAVYLCASLRSGTTYNEQFFGPGTRLTVL.

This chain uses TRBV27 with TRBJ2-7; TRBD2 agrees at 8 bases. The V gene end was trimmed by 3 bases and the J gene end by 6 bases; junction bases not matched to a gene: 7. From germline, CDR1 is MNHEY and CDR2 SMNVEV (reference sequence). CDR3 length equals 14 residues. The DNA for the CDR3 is TGTGCCAGCAGTTTCGTGGGCGGGAGGAGCGAGCAGTACTTC. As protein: CASSFVGGRSEQYF.

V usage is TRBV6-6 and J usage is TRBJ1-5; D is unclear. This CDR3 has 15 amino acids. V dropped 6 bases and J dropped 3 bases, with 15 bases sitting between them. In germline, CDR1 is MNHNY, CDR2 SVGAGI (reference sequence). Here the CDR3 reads CASSPGPSFNQPQHF. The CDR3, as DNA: TGTGCCAGCAGCCCCGGGCCCTCTTTCAATCAGCCCCAGCATTTT.

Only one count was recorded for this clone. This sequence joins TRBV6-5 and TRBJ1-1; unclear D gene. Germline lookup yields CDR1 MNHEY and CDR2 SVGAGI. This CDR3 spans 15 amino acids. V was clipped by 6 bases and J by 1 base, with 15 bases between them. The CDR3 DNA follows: TGTGCCAGCAGCCCCCTTTTGGGCAGGAACACTGAAGCTTTCTTT. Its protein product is CASSPLLGRNTEAFF.

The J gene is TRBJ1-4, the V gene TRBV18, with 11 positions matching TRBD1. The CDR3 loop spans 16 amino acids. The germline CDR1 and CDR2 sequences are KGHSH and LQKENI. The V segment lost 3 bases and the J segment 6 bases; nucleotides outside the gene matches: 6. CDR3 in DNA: TGTGCCAGCTCACCCTCGGGGACAGGGGGACATGAAAAACTGTTTTTT. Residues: CASSPSGTGGHEKLFF.

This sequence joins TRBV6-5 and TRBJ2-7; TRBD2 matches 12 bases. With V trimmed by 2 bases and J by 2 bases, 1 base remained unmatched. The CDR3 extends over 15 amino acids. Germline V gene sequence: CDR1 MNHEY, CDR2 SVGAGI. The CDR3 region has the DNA TGTGCCAGCAGTTACCGGACTAGCGGGGCCTACGAGCAGTACTTC. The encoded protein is CASSYRTSGAYEQYF.

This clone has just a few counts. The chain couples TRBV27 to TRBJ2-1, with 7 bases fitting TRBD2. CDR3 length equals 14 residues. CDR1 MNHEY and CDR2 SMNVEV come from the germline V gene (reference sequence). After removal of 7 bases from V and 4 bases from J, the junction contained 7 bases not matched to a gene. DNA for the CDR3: TGTGCCAGCACTACGTCGGGAGGATACAATGAGCAGTTCTTC. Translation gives CASTTSGGYNEQFF.

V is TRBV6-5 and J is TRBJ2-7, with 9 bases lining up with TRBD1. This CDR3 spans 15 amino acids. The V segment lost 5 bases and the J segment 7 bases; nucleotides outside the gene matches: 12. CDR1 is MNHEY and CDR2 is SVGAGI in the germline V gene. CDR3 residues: CASSVPGQGREEQYF. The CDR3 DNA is TGTGCCAGCAGTGTACCGGGACAGGGACGGGAAGAGCAGTACTTC.

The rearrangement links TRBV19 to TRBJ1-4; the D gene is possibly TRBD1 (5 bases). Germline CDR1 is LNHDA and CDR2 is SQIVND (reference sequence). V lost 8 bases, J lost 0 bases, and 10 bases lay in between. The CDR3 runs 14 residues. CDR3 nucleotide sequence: TGTGCCAGTCGTAAACAGGCAACTAATGAAAAACTGTTTTTT. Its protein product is CASRKQATNEKLFF.

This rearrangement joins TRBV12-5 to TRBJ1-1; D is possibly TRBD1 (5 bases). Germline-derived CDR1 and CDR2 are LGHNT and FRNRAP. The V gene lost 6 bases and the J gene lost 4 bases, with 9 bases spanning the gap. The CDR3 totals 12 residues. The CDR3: CASGPGTTEAFF. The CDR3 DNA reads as TGTGCTAGTGGCCCAGGGACCACTGAAGCTTTCTTT.

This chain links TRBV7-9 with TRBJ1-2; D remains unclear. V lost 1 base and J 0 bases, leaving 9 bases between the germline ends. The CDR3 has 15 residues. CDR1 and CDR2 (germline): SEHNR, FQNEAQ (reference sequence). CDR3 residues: CASSLGFRTNYGYTF. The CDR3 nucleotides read TGTGCCAGCAGCTTAGGATTCCGGACTAACTATGGCTACACCTTC.